This T cell receptor (beta chain) emerged from a study of T cell changes during pregnancy in multiple sclerosis. Some clones are missing from TCRdb's copy, which holds only in-frame ones; the method was immunoSEQ multiplex PCR. The sample has over 35,000 clones, more than 85% seen once. Deletions cut 3 bases from V and 8 bases from J, with 11 bases between. CDR1 and CDR2 from the germline V gene are SGHDT and YYEEEE. This CDR3 contains 12 residues. The source was CD8+ T cells from peripheral blood mononuclear cells, collected in the first trimester of pregnancy. The clonotype was recovered from a female donor with multiple sclerosis, enrolled in a pregnancy study. The chain uses TRBV5-6 and TRBJ1-1; TRBD1 might be the D (5 bases). The CDR3 protein is CASSSRVREAFF. The CDR3 DNA sequence: TGTGCCAGCAGCTCCAGGGTGAGAGAAGCTTTCTTT.